These 28 T cell receptor beta chains were all obtained from the same sample, sequenced in a study of cytomegalovirus exposure and HLA in healthy donors. The PCR contained 60 Vbeta and 13 Jbeta primers. Measured with immunoSEQ multiplex PCR; TCRdb has only the in-frame clones, and not every one. The repertoire holds about 170,000 clones, with approximately 84% as singletons. Sequencing was performed on PBMCs. These receptors all stem from a boy aged 2 to 10 in good health and CMV-seronegative.

The chain is built from TRBV5-1 and TRBJ1-1; D possibly corresponds to TRBD1 (6 bases). The length of the CDR3 is 15 residues. V dropped 3 bases and J dropped 6 bases, with 18 bases sitting between them. Germline CDR1 reads SGHRS; CDR2 reads YFSETQ. The CDR3 region has the DNA TGCGCCAGCAGCTCCACAGCAGGGGCCGGGGCTGAAGCTTTCTTT. The encoded protein is CASSSTAGAGAEAFF. Supplemented by reference TRBV5-1 and TRBJ1-1, the full variable domain reads KAGVTQTPRYLIKTRGQQVTLSCSPISGHRSVSWYQQTPGQGLQFLFEYFSETQRNKGNFPGRFSGRQFSNSRSEMNVSTLELGDSALYLCASSSTAGAGAEAFFGQGTRLTVV.

Comment on this clone: This specimen includes other DNA sequences encoding the same CDR3. The rearrangement links TRBV2 to TRBJ2-7, with a possible D match to TRBD1 (6 bases). The CDR3 is 15 residues long. CDR1 and CDR2 from the germline V gene are SNHLY and FYNNEI. The V and J ends lost 4 bases and 0 bases respectively, with 13 bases between them. The DNA of the CDR3 is TGTGCCAGCAGTGCAGGGGTTGGCCTCTCCTACGAGCAGTACTTC. Translation gives CASSAGVGLSYEQYF.

The chain combines TRBV10-3 with TRBJ1-2; TRBD1 matches at 7 bases. The CDR3 extends over 13 amino acids. Germline V gene lookup returns CDR1 ENHRY and CDR2 SYGVKD. Unmatched junction bases numbered 5, after V lost 4 bases and J lost 6 bases. The CDR3 sequence: CAISARTGNGYTF. Here the CDR3 DNA reads TGTGCCATCAGTGCCCGGACAGGTAATGGCTACACCTTC.

This chain joins TRBV27 and TRBJ2-1, with D maybe TRBD2 (5 bases). The CDR3 sequence is 15 residues long. Germline V gene sequence: CDR1 MNHEY, CDR2 SMNVEV (reference sequence). Trimming took off 6 bases at V and 0 bases at J, with 12 bases between the two ends. CDR3 loop: CASRSGRSSYNEQFF. The CDR3 coding sequence is TGTGCCAGCAGAAGCGGACGGAGCTCCTACAATGAGCAGTTCTTC.

On this clone: Sequence at one end of the junction differs from germline and may be a read error. The chain recombines TRBV7-7 with TRBJ2-5; 7 nucleotides match TRBD1. Germline V lookup: CDR1 SSHAT, CDR2 FNYEAQ (reference sequence). This CDR3 spans 14 amino acids. The CDR3 here is CASSLQGYRETQYF. The CDR3 nucleotides read TGTGCTAGCAGCTTACAGGGGTATAGGGAGACCCAGTACTTC.

The chain recombines TRBV5-4 with TRBJ2-1; 7 nucleotides match TRBD2. With V trimmed by 2 bases and J by 4 bases, 6 bases remained unmatched. The CDR3 runs 15 residues. Germline CDR1 and CDR2: SGHNT and YYREEE (reference sequence). In nucleotides, the CDR3 is TGTGCCAGCAGCTTAAGGCGGGAGAGGTACAATGAGCAGTTCTTC. Translated: CASSLRRERYNEQFF.

The rearrangement uses TRBV27 and TRBJ2-2; D uncertain. CDR1 MNHEY and CDR2 SMNVEV come from the germline V gene (reference sequence). CDR3 size: 16 residues. V lost 2 bases, J lost 2 bases, and 12 bases lay in between. The CDR3 DNA follows: TGTGCCAGCAGTTTACTAGACCGGAAAAACACCGGGGAGCTGTTTTTT. Encoded protein: CASSLLDRKNTGELFF.

This chain links TRBV28 with TRBJ1-1; possible D gene TRBD1, 5 bases. CDR3 size: 16 residues. Germline-derived CDR1 and CDR2 are MDHEN and SYDVKM. V lost 2 bases to trimming and J lost 3 bases, with 16 bases between them. The CDR3 region is CASSLRWWGGDTEAFF. CDR3 nucleotide sequence: TGTGCCAGCAGTTTAAGGTGGTGGGGGGGGGACACTGAAGCTTTCTTT. The full variable domain, its missing parts supplied by reference TRBV28 and TRBJ1-1, is DVKVTQSSRYLVKRTGEKVFLECVQDMDHENMFWYRQDPGLGLRLIYFSYDVKMKEKGDIPEGYSVSREKKERFSLILESASTNQTSMYLCASSLRWWGGDTEAFFGQGTRLTVV.

The rearrangement joins TRBV5-1 to TRBJ2-5, with 14 positions matching TRBD2. The ends lost 3 bases at V and 7 bases at J; junction bases unmatched: 8. The CDR3 consists of 16 residues. CDR1 and CDR2 (germline): SGHRS, YFSETQ. CDR3 loop: CASSSGLAGVIGTQYF. In nucleotides, the CDR3 is TGCGCCAGCAGCTCGGGACTAGCGGGAGTCATCGGGACCCAGTACTTC. Filled out from reference TRBV5-1 and TRBJ2-5, the complete variable domain reads KAGVTQTPRYLIKTRGQQVTLSCSPISGHRSVSWYQQTPGQGLQFLFEYFSETQRNKGNFPGRFSGRQFSNSRSEMNVSTLELGDSALYLCASSSGLAGVIGTQYFGPGTRLLVL.

This sequence joins TRBV7-6 and TRBJ1-1; the D is unclear. The V end lost 0 bases, the J end lost 4 bases, and 12 bases lay between the germline ends. CDR3 length equals 15 residues. Germline CDR1 reads SGHVS; CDR2 reads FNYEAQ. The CDR3 protein is CASSLAGDARTEAFF. The CDR3 DNA follows: TGTGCCAGCAGCTTAGCGGGAGATGCACGCACTGAAGCTTTCTTT. Full variable domain (remainder filled in from reference TRBV7-6 and TRBJ1-1): GAGVSQSPRYKVTKRGQDVALRCDPISGHVSLYWYRQALGQGPEFLTYFNYEAQQDKSGLPNDRFSAERPEGSISTLTIQRTEQRDSAMYRCASSLAGDARTEAFFGQGTRLTVV.

This chain uses TRBV4-2 with TRBJ2-7, with TRBD1 as a possible D gene (6 bases). Germline V gene sequence: CDR1 LGHNA, CDR2 YNFKEQ. V dropped 4 bases and J dropped 6 bases, with 16 bases sitting between them. This CDR3 region has 14 residues. CDR3 bases: TGTGCCAGCAGCCCCCCTCAGGGGTCCACCGAGCAGTACTTC. Protein product: CASSPPQGSTEQYF.

The rearrangement uses TRBV4-2 and TRBJ2-1; the D is unclear. Trimming took off 0 bases at V and 9 bases at J, with 12 bases between the two ends. CDR1 is LGHNA, CDR2 YNFKEQ, per germline. The CDR3 has 14 residues. CDR3 coding DNA: TGTGCCAGCAGCCAAGATGCGAGGTTGGGTGAGCAGTTCTTC. It encodes CASSQDARLGEQFF.

The V gene is TRBV9, the J gene TRBJ2-2; D unresolved. V lost 0 bases to trimming and J lost 8 bases, with 5 bases between them. The germline V gene has CDR1 SGDLS and CDR2 YYNGEE. This CDR3 comprises 12 residues. The CDR3 here is CASSVEQGELFF. CDR3 in DNA: TGTGCCAGCAGCGTAGAACAGGGGGAGCTGTTTTTT.

This chain connects TRBV6-5 to TRBJ2-7; perhaps TRBD1 as D (6 bases). The CDR3 has 15 amino acids. Trimming shortened V by 4 bases and J by 4 bases, and 17 bases separated the two germline ends. The germline gives CDR1 MNHEY, CDR2 SVGAGI. CDR3 loop: CASSSFWDTYYEQYF. CDR3 sequence (DNA): TGTGCCAGCAGTTCCTTTTGGGACACCTATTACGAGCAGTACTTC.

V gene TRBV4-2 combines with J gene TRBJ2-3, with a tentative D call TRBD1 (7 bases). CDR1 and CDR2 (germline): LGHNA, YNFKEQ. The ends were cut back, 0 bases at V and 1 base at J, with 17 bases in the middle. The CDR3 is 18 amino acids. DNA of the CDR3: TGTGCCAGCAGCCAAGATAGGCAGGGGGGCACGCGCACAGATACGCAGTATTTT. Amino acids: CASSQDRQGGTRTDTQYF.

This clone appeared once. The V and J genes are TRBV2 and TRBJ2-7; D gene uncertain. The CDR3 length is 14 residues. Trimming left V 5 bases short and J 7 bases short, with 18 bases between. Germline V CDR1 and CDR2: SNHLY, FYNNEI. CDR3 nucleotides: TGTGCCAGCAGTCCCAACCCCCTAACGAGGGAGCAGTACTTC. Protein: CASSPNPLTREQYF.

J is TRBJ1-5 and V is TRBV4-2; TRBD1 agrees at 8 bases. The trim removed 1 base at V and 9 bases at J, leaving 11 bases unmatched. The CDR3 runs to 16 residues. Germline V gene data show CDR1 as LGHNA and CDR2 as YNFKEQ. The CDR3 region is CASSQGLRQGWMPQHF. The CDR3 DNA is TGTGCCAGCAGCCAAGGACTACGACAGGGGTGGATGCCCCAGCATTTT.

This chain uses TRBV9 with TRBJ1-1; tentative D call: TRBD1 (5 bases). From germline, CDR1 is SGDLS and CDR2 YYNGEE. V was pared by 4 bases and J by 2 bases, with 15 bases between. The CDR3 has 15 amino acids. The CDR3 DNA is TGTGCCAGCAGCTCGAGGGTGGGGGGAAACACTGAAGCTTTCTTT. As protein: CASSSRVGGNTEAFF.

The chain combines TRBV11-2 with TRBJ1-2, with D possibly being TRBD1 (6 bases). With 5 bases removed from V and 3 bases from J, the gap between germline ends came to 19 bases. This CDR3 has 16 amino acids. Germline-derived CDR1 and CDR2 are SGHAT and FQNNGV. The DNA of the CDR3 is TGTGCCAGCAGCGCCCACGGGGGGGGCCAACACTATGGCTACACCTTC. As protein: CASSAHGGGQHYGYTF. The full variable domain, its missing parts supplied by reference TRBV11-2 and TRBJ1-2, is EAGVAQSPRYKIIEKRQSVAFWCNPISGHATLYWYQQILGQGPKLLIQFQNNGVVDDSQLPKDRFSAERLKGVDSTLKIQPAKLEDSAVYLCASSAHGGGQHYGYTFGSGTRLTVV.

The chain joins TRBV5-4 to TRBJ2-1; D may be TRBD1 (6 bases). This CDR3 region has 14 residues. The V end lost 0 bases, the J end lost 7 bases, and 11 bases lay between the germline ends. Per germline, CDR1 SGHNT and CDR2 YYREEE (reference sequence). DNA for the CDR3: TGTGCCAGCAGCTTGGGAGGACAGCGGAATGAGCAGTTCTTC. This sequence encodes CASSLGGQRNEQFF.

The V and J genes are TRBV30 and TRBJ2-3; 10 bases are a match to TRBD2. Trimming removed 5 bases from V and 1 base from J; junction bases left unmatched: 6. This CDR3 spans 15 amino acids. CDR1 GTSNPN and CDR2 SVGIG come from the germline V gene (reference sequence). CDR3 nucleotide sequence: TGTGCCTGGGGTACTAGCGGGATGGGCACAGATACGCAGTATTTT. Its protein product is CAWGTSGMGTDTQYF.

Points on this clone: This specimen includes other DNA sequences encoding the same CDR3. The chain carries TRBV7-6 and TRBJ2-3; possibly TRBD2 for D (6 bases). The germline V and J ends were trimmed by 6 bases and 5 bases, with 6 bases remaining between them. The CDR3 spans 11 residues. CDR1 is SGHVS and CDR2 is FNYEAQ in the germline V gene. CDR3 loop: CASRRGDTQYF. CDR3 nucleotides: TGTGCCAGCAGGCGGGGAGATACGCAGTATTTT.

The chain joins TRBV30 to TRBJ1-5, with D hard to call. Germline V gene data show CDR1 as GTSNPN and CDR2 as SVGIG (reference sequence). The CDR3 is 12 amino acids. With 2 bases removed from V and 1 base from J, the gap between germline ends came to 3 bases. Written as DNA, the CDR3 is TGTGCCTGGAGTACAAGCAATCAGCCCCAGCATTTT. Translating gives CAWSTSNQPQHF.

The chain recombines TRBV30 with TRBJ2-1; D might be TRBD2 (5 bases). Germline V CDR1 and CDR2: GTSNPN, SVGIG (reference sequence). The V gene lost 1 base and the J gene lost 10 bases, with 8 bases spanning the gap. There are 11 residues in the CDR3. In nucleotides, the CDR3 is TGTGCCTGGAGTGCCGGGATAGAGCAGTTCTTC. Translating gives CAWSAGIEQFF. Filled out from reference TRBV30 and TRBJ2-1, the complete variable domain reads SQTIHQWPATLVQPVGSPLSLECTVEGTSNPNLYWYRQAAGRGLQLLFYSVGIGQISSEVPQNLSASRPQDRQFILSSKKLLLSDSGFYLCAWSAGIEQFFGPGTRLTVL.

The genes are TRBV2 and TRBJ2-1; 7 bases agree with TRBD1. From germline, CDR1 is SNHLY and CDR2 FYNNEI. This CDR3 is 12 amino acids long. V dropped 10 bases and J dropped 4; count of bases not matched to a gene: 4. The CDR3 DNA sequence: TGTGCCACTAGACAGGGTTACAATGAGCAGTTCTTC. Its translation: CATRQGYNEQFF. Full variable domain (rest looked up from reference TRBV2 and TRBJ2-1): EPEVTQTPSHQVTQMGQEVILRCVPISNHLYFYWYRQILGQKVEFLVSFYNNEISEKSEIFDDQFSVERPDGSNFTLKIRSTKLEDSAMYFCATRQGYNEQFFGPGTRLTVL.

The CDR3: CASSLSRGFGYGYTF. The CDR3 nucleotides read TGTGCCAGCAGCTTGTCCAGGGGATTCGGCTATGGCTACACCTTC. The rearrangement links TRBV11-2 to TRBJ1-2; tentative D call: TRBD1 (6 bases). Germline CDR1 is SGHAT and CDR2 is FQNNGV. V lost 3 bases and J 4 bases, leaving 15 bases between the germline ends. The CDR3 extends over 15 amino acids. Supplemented by reference TRBV11-2 and TRBJ1-2, the full variable domain reads EAGVAQSPRYKIIEKRQSVAFWCNPISGHATLYWYQQILGQGPKLLIQFQNNGVVDDSQLPKDRFSAERLKGVDSTLKIQPAKLEDSAVYLCASSLSRGFGYGYTFGSGTRLTVV.

This clone came up once. The chain couples TRBV6-1 to TRBJ1-1; D remains unclear. There are 13 residues in the CDR3. The V end was cut by 10 bases, the J end by 4 bases, with 16 bases between. Looked up from germline, CDR1 is MNHNS and CDR2 is SASEGT. The CDR3 bases are TGTGCCACCCCTTTATATCAGGTCACTGAAGCTTTCTTT. Its protein is CATPLYQVTEAFF.

The chain carries TRBV5-1 and TRBJ1-1; 8 bases map to TRBD1. Germline V gene data show CDR1 as SGHRS and CDR2 as YFSETQ. V was clipped by 4 bases and J by 1 base; unmatched bases: 6. CDR3 size: 15 residues. This CDR3 reads CASSPDRGRNTEAFF. CDR3 DNA sequence: TGCGCCAGCAGCCCCGACAGGGGCCGGAACACTGAAGCTTTCTTT. The variable domain in full, completed from reference TRBV5-1 and TRBJ1-1, reads KAGVTQTPRYLIKTRGQQVTLSCSPISGHRSVSWYQQTPGQGLQFLFEYFSETQRNKGNFPGRFSGRQFSNSRSEMNVSTLELGDSALYLCASSPDRGRNTEAFFGQGTRLTVV.